The text below deals with one TCR beta chain. Antigen: not known. It was with unique molecular identifiers that the TCRbeta library was prepared. TCRdb re-analysed the PCR reads in MiXCR, keeping a single row per CDR3 protein. The table lists 600,000 or so distinct CDR3 sequences, more than 20% of them singletons. From germline, CDR1 is SGHRS and CDR2 YFSETQ. This CDR3 spans 15 amino acids. Trimming took 4 bases from V and 0 from J, leaving 11 bases between them. The data originate from a study of T-cell reconstitution after alpha-beta-depleted transplantation in children. General observations from the study: Reportedly, roughly two months post-transplant, alpha-beta T cells arose from several hundred expanded graft clones. The main origin of T-cell counts and diversity one year after transplant was newly produced T cells.

This chain links TRBV5-1 with TRBJ1-5; perhaps TRBD1 as D (5 bases). Material: PBMCs, mostly from graft donor cells, obtained 360 days after TCRalphabeta/CD19-depleted stem cell transplant. The sequence was collected from a boy in the first two years of life who had a stem cell transplant for acute myeloid leukemia, so the T cells may come from the graft donor. CDR3 sequence reads: CASSTGPYSNQPQHF. The CDR3 region has the DNA TGCGCCAGCAGCACGGGACCATATAGCAATCAGCCCCAGCATTTT.